The subject of this entry is one T cell receptor (beta chain). The data originate from a study of blood T cell repertoires in COVID-19. In the study overall: COVID-19 samples, acute and convalescent, were from the United States, Italy and Spain. T cells, B-cell-depleted T cells, or PBMCs supplied cDNA or gDNA.

Per the study methods: By means of reference gene primer amplification, nucleated cell counts were estimated. Using immunoSEQ multiplex PCR, the repertoire was profiled, and TCRdb retains in-frame clones only, with some absent. The DNA was the basis for D and trimming; V, J and clone size are from that table. Of over 300,000 clones listed, approximately 85% are singletons. This CDR3 spans 13 amino acids. Germline values: CDR1 SGHDT, CDR2 YYEEEE. The V and J ends lost 3 bases and 6 bases respectively, with 12 bases between them. The source material was peripheral blood. The receptor's source is a human donor in a cohort sampled during active COVID-19. V and J are TRBV5-6 and TRBJ1-1, with a tentative D call TRBD1 (5 bases). This CDR3 reads CASSSTGRAEAFF. CDR3 nucleotide sequence: TGTGCCAGCAGCTCAACAGGTAGAGCTGAAGCTTTCTTT. Variable domain in full (rest from reference TRBV5-6 and TRBJ1-1): DAGVTQSPTHLIKTRGQQVTLRCSPKSGHDTVSWYQQALGQGPQFIFQYYEEEERQRGNFPDRFSGHQFPNYSSELNVNALLLGDSALYLCASSSTGRAEAFFGQGTRLTVV.